Presented here are 30 T cell receptor beta chains from one specimen sequenced in a study of CD8 T cells in Susac syndrome. Random-hexamer reverse transcription was applied to roughly 0.5 to 1 ug RNA. TCRdb re-derived calls from the immunoSEQ multiplex PCR reads in MiXCR, one entry per CDR3 protein. The sample contains about 200,000 distinct CDR3 sequences, about 95% of which appear only once. The sequenced material came from CD4+ T cells from PBMCs. The receptors here all came from a human donor with multiple sclerosis.

V and J are TRBV20-1 and TRBJ2-1; D is undetermined. Germline CDR1 is DFQATT and CDR2 is SNEGSKA (reference sequence). The length of the CDR3 is 13 residues. V dropped 0 bases and J dropped 2 bases, with 5 bases sitting between them. As DNA, the CDR3 is TGCAGTGCTAGAGAACCAGCCTACAATGAGCAGTTCTTC. Translating it yields CSAREPAYNEQFF.

The chain carries TRBV3-1 and TRBJ2-1; 7 bases line up with TRBD1. The CDR3 sequence is 15 residues long. V was pared by 3 bases and J by 2 bases, with 4 bases of the junction left unmatched. Looked up from germline, CDR1 is LGHDT and CDR2 is YNNKEL (reference sequence). The CDR3 bases are TGTGCCAGCAGCCAGAGGGGGCCGGCCTACAATGAGCAGTTCTTC. It translates to CASSQRGPAYNEQFF.

The chain recombines TRBV12-5 with TRBJ1-1; the D is unclear. Germline assignment: CDR1 LGHNT and CDR2 FRNRAP. This CDR3 has 13 amino acids. Trimming took off 2 bases at V and 1 base at J, with 5 bases between the two ends. The CDR3 coding sequence is TGTGCTAGTGGTTTGCCCGCGAACACTGAAGCTTTCTTT. This encodes CASGLPANTEAFF.

This clonotype was seen a single time. For the CDR3, the DNA is TGTGCCAGCAGCTGGACCTCGTCCTACAATGAGCAGTTCTTC. Its translation: CASSWTSSYNEQFF. The chain joins TRBV5-4 to TRBJ2-1; D unclear. V was shortened by 3 bases and J by 1 base, with 8 bases between the two germline ends. This CDR3 region has 14 residues. CDR1 is SGHNT, CDR2 YYREEE, per germline (reference sequence).

Here the CDR3 reads CAWSPTGTGRNEQFF. The CDR3 bases are TGTGCCTGGAGTCCGACCGGGACAGGGCGAAATGAGCAGTTCTTC. This chain joins TRBV30 and TRBJ2-1; TRBD1 matches 9 bases. There are 15 residues in the CDR3. The germline CDR1 and CDR2 sequences are GTSNPN and SVGIG (reference sequence). J gave up 7 bases and V 2 bases, and 9 bases lay outside the gene matches.

The CDR3 spells CASSLDRGANVLTF. In DNA form, the CDR3 reads TGTGCCAGCAGCTTAGACCGGGGGGCCAACGTCCTGACTTTC. This chain joins TRBV7-3 and TRBJ2-6, with D unclear. The CDR3 covers 14 residues. CDR1 and CDR2 (germline): SGHTA, FQGTGA. The ends were cut back, 2 bases at V and 4 bases at J, with 6 bases in the middle.

V is TRBV20-1 and J is TRBJ1-1, with D hard to call. Germline CDR1 is DFQATT and CDR2 is SNEGSKA (reference sequence). V was trimmed by 5 bases and J by 4 bases, leaving 11 bases between them. The CDR3 totals 12 residues. The CDR3 reads CSAFRVGTEAFF. The CDR3 bases are TGCAGTGCTTTCCGGGTTGGCACTGAAGCTTTCTTT.

CDR3 nucleotides: TGTGCCAGCAACGGGGGGAGTGAGCAGTTCTTC. Translation: CASNGGSEQFF. The chain recombines TRBV13 with TRBJ2-1; TRBD2 aligns across 7 bases. Germline V gene lookup returns CDR1 PRHDT and CDR2 FYEKMQ (reference sequence). The CDR3 is 11 residues long. J was trimmed by 9 bases and V by 7 bases; bases with no gene match: 3.

This chain uses TRBV18 with TRBJ1-1; no clear D. Germline V gene lookup returns CDR1 KGHSH and CDR2 LQKENI. The CDR3 runs to 13 residues. V lost 6 bases, J lost 2 bases, and 10 bases lay in between. The CDR3 region has the DNA TGTGCCAGCTCCGCCCCGGTTAACACTGAAGCTTTCTTT. This sequence encodes CASSAPVNTEAFF.

The CDR3 region is CAWGPSTDTQYF. The DNA for the CDR3 is TGTGCCTGGGGGCCTAGCACAGATACGCAGTATTTT. The chain employs TRBV30 and TRBJ2-3; D is uncertain. V was clipped by 5 bases and J by 0 bases, with 6 bases between them. In germline, CDR1 is GTSNPN, CDR2 SVGIG (reference sequence). This CDR3 has 12 residues.

The rearrangement joins TRBV3-1 to TRBJ1-1, with D possibly matching TRBD1 (6 bases). Germline CDR1 is LGHDT and CDR2 is YNNKEL (reference sequence). The CDR3 sequence is 14 residues long. V was pared by 3 bases and J by 1 base, with 9 bases between. This CDR3 is CASSHLTGNTEAFF. The CDR3 DNA follows: TGTGCCAGCAGCCACCTGACAGGGAACACTGAAGCTTTCTTT.

The J gene is TRBJ2-1, the V gene TRBV20-1; D gene uncertain. Deletions cut 2 bases from V and 10 bases from J, with 12 bases between. Germline-derived CDR1 and CDR2 are DFQATT and SNEGSKA (reference sequence). The CDR3 is 12 residues long. CDR3 DNA sequence: TGCAGTGCTAGAATGGGTCCCGGGGAGCAGTTCTTC. This encodes CSARMGPGEQFF.

V is TRBV7-3 and J is TRBJ2-3; 13 bases match TRBD2. This CDR3 contains 16 residues. Trimming took 5 bases from V and 5 from J; bases not matched to a gene: 7. Germline V gene data show CDR1 as SGHTA and CDR2 as FQGTGA. The CDR3 DNA follows: TGTGCCAGCAGCCCCCGACTAGCGGGGGGAGGAGATACGCAGTATTTT. Its translation: CASSPRLAGGGDTQYF.

The V and J genes are TRBV3-1 and TRBJ2-7, with TRBD1 matching 9 bases. The CDR3 covers 16 residues. After removal of 1 base from V and 2 bases from J, the junction contained 6 bases not matched to a gene. Germline lookup yields CDR1 LGHDT and CDR2 YNNKEL (reference sequence). The CDR3 spells CASSQGTGGRAYEQYF. Here the CDR3 DNA reads TGTGCCAGCAGCCAAGGTACAGGGGGCAGGGCCTACGAGCAGTACTTC.

V and J are TRBV29-1 and TRBJ1-1, with D uncertain. Germline CDR1 SQVTM, CDR2 ANQGSEA. The ends were cut back, 6 bases at V and 2 bases at J, with 10 bases in the middle. This CDR3 spans 12 amino acids. CDR3 region: CSVRTVNTEAFF. In DNA, the CDR3 is TGCAGCGTCAGGACCGTAAACACTGAAGCTTTCTTT.

The chain links TRBV20-1 to TRBJ2-1; perhaps TRBD1 as D (6 bases). Germline CDR1 and CDR2: DFQATT and SNEGSKA (reference sequence). The CDR3 is made up of 15 amino acids. The V and J ends lost 4 bases and 1 base respectively, with 14 bases between them. CDR3 loop: CSANPTGTSYNEQFF. The CDR3 nucleotides are TGCAGTGCTAATCCTACCGGGACATCCTACAATGAGCAGTTCTTC.

This clonotype has a single count. V and J are TRBV7-3 and TRBJ2-7; D perhaps matches TRBD2 (5 bases). The CDR3 length is 13 residues. CDR1 is SGHTA and CDR2 is FQGTGA in the germline V gene. V was pared by 6 bases and J by 6 bases, with 15 bases between. CDR3 in amino acids: CASSLAREGEQYF. CDR3 nucleotides: TGTGCCAGCAGTCTCGCCCGGGAAGGCGAGCAGTACTTC.

The chain links TRBV3-1 to TRBJ1-2; TRBD1 aligns across 7 bases. V shed 6 bases and J 0 bases; nucleotides not matched to a gene: 4. This CDR3 is 14 amino acids long. Germline V gene data show CDR1 as LGHDT and CDR2 as YNNKEL (reference sequence). CDR3 bases: TGTGCCAGCAGTCGGGGACAGACTAACTATGGCTACACCTTC. The encoded protein is CASSRGQTNYGYTF.

As DNA, the CDR3 is TGTGCCAGCAGAGTTGACCTTATAGCCAAAAACATTCAGTACTTC. Translation gives CASRVDLIAKNIQYF. This chain links TRBV2 with TRBJ2-4; D gene unclear. The CDR3 consists of 15 residues. Germline assignment: CDR1 SNHLY and CDR2 FYNNEI. Deletions cut 6 bases from V and 0 bases from J, with 12 bases between.

CDR3 nucleotide sequence: TGCAGCGCCCGAGGGAGGGGAGCCTCCTACGAGCAGTACTTC. This codes for CSARGRGASYEQYF. The rearrangement joins TRBV29-1 to TRBJ2-7; 7 nucleotides align to TRBD2. Germline trimming cut 7 bases from V and 0 bases from J; bases unmatched to any gene: 9. Per the germline V gene, CDR1 is SQVTM and CDR2 is ANQGSEA. The CDR3 contains 14 residues.

This rearrangement joins TRBV20-1 to TRBJ1-2, with D possibly TRBD1 on 5 matching bases. V lost 1 base to trimming and J lost 7 bases, with 13 bases between them. Germline CDR1 reads DFQATT; CDR2 reads SNEGSKA (reference sequence). The CDR3 loop spans 13 amino acids. The CDR3 protein is CSARGGRAVGYTF. In nucleotides, the CDR3 is TGCAGTGCTAGAGGGGGCAGGGCGGTTGGCTACACCTTC.

The gene calls are TRBV9 and TRBJ2-5, with D possibly called TRBD1 or TRBD2 (5 bases each). The CDR3 length is 16 residues. The V gene lost 0 bases and the J gene lost 4 bases, with 16 bases spanning the gap. Looked up from germline, CDR1 is SGDLS and CDR2 is YYNGEE. The CDR3 here is CASSVGPRYGAETQYF. The CDR3 coding sequence is TGTGCCAGCAGCGTAGGCCCTCGTTACGGGGCAGAGACCCAGTACTTC.

The V call is TRBV2, the J call TRBJ1-5; D gene ambiguous. This CDR3 is built from 11 residues. The germline V gene has CDR1 SNHLY and CDR2 FYNNEI. The V end was cut by 3 bases, the J end by 3 bases, with 0 bases between. The CDR3 nucleotides are TGTGCCAGCAGTGACAATCAGCCCCAGCATTTT. It is translated as CASSDNQPQHF. The full variable domain, with the rest looked up from reference TRBV2 and TRBJ1-5, is EPEVTQTPSHQVTQMGQEVILRCVPISNHLYFYWYRQILGQKVEFLVSFYNNEISEKSEIFDDQFSVERPDGSNFTLKIRSTKLEDSAMYFCASSDNQPQHFGDGTRLSIL.

Points on this clonotype: The junction differs from germline at one of its ends, possibly a read error. The rearrangement uses TRBV7-7 and TRBJ2-3; D perhaps matches TRBD1 (5 bases). CDR3 length: 15 residues. Germline V gene data show CDR1 as SSHAT and CDR2 as FNYEAQ (reference sequence). The DNA for the CDR3 is TGTGCTAGCAGCCCTCAGGGTTCAAGCACAGATACGCAGTATTTT. Its protein product is CASSPQGSSTDTQYF. Full variable domain (rest looked up from reference TRBV7-7 and TRBJ2-3): GAGVSQSPRYKVTKRGQDVTLRCDPISSHATLYWYQQALGQGPEFLTYFNYEAQPDKSGLPSDRFSAERPEGSISTLTIQRTEQRDSAMYRCASSPQGSSTDTQYFGPGTRLTVL.

The rearrangement links TRBV3-1 to TRBJ2-2, with 9 bases lining up with TRBD2. The CDR3 runs 15 residues. From germline, CDR1 is LGHDT and CDR2 YNNKEL (reference sequence). With 7 bases clipped from V and 1 base from J, the junction kept 4 bases outside the gene matches. The CDR3 coding sequence is TGTGCCAGCAAGCAGCGGGAGGTGAACACCGGGGAGCTGTTTTTT. Translating gives CASKQREVNTGELFF.

The J gene is TRBJ2-7, the V gene TRBV27; either TRBD1 or TRBD2 may fit D (6 bases each). V was cut by 2 bases and J by 2 bases, with 13 bases left in between. The CDR3 is made up of 15 amino acids. CDR1 MNHEY and CDR2 SMNVEV come from the germline V gene (reference sequence). CDR3 DNA: TGTGCCAGCAGTTTAAAAGGGGGGTCTCCCTACGAGCAGTACTTC. It codes for CASSLKGGSPYEQYF.

The chain carries TRBV12-3 or TRBV12-4 and TRBJ1-2; a weak D match, TRBD1 (5 bases). This CDR3 comprises 14 residues. V was trimmed by 5 bases and J by 3 bases, leaving 13 bases between them. The DNA of the CDR3 is TGTGCCAGCAGTCCCAGGGAGTACGACTATGGCTACACCTTC. It encodes CASSPREYDYGYTF.

The rearrangement uses TRBV25-1 and TRBJ2-7; 7 positions agree with TRBD2. The trim removed 5 bases at V and 4 bases at J, leaving 14 bases unmatched. In germline, CDR1 is MGHDK, CDR2 SYGVNS. CDR3 size: 16 residues. The CDR3 here is CASSPIRGSGPYEQYF. The CDR3, as DNA: TGTGCCAGCAGTCCCATACGTGGTAGCGGGCCTTACGAGCAGTACTTC.

This clonotype came up once. This chain joins TRBV12-3 or TRBV12-4 and TRBJ2-1, with D perhaps TRBD2 (6 bases). This CDR3 is 15 amino acids long. Trimming stripped 1 base from V and 6 bases from J, with 13 bases between. CDR3 loop: CASSLGGVLGNEQFF. The CDR3 DNA sequence: TGTGCCAGCAGTTTAGGGGGGGTTCTGGGCAATGAGCAGTTCTTC.

V and J are TRBV27 and TRBJ2-5, with TRBD1 matching over 10 bases. Germline CDR1 is MNHEY and CDR2 is SMNVEV (reference sequence). V gave up 5 bases and J gave up 3 bases; unmatched junction bases: 6. The CDR3 spans 15 residues. The CDR3 sequence is CASSPRGQGKETQYF. CDR3 nucleotide sequence: TGTGCCAGCAGTCCCCGGGGACAGGGGAAAGAGACCCAGTACTTC.